One and the same sample provided the 25 T cell receptor beta chains below, sequenced in a study of a mutant IDH1 vaccine in newly diagnosed glioma. Antigens for these TCRs are unknown. Time point described: week 23, last vaccination. What each vaccine dose contained was 300 ug of mutant IDH1 20-mer peptide, accompanied by topical imiquimod. Sequencing used immunoSEQ multiplex PCR; TCRdb keeps in-frame clones, though not all of them. The sample has approximately 45,000 clones; approximately 90% are singletons. The material sequenced was PBMCs, taken from a glioma patient whose treatment included an IDH1 peptide vaccine. These TCRs come from a man over 45 with glioma.

This chain links TRBV6-5 with TRBJ2-1, with D possibly matching TRBD1 (5 bases). The CDR3 consists of 15 residues. Germline V gene lookup returns CDR1 MNHEY and CDR2 SVGAGI. Between the trimmed V and J ends, which lost 2 bases and 6 bases, there was a span of 14 bases. The CDR3 DNA follows: TGTGCCAGCAGTTACGGTTGGGCAGGGATCAATGAGCAGTTCTTC. This codes for CASSYGWAGINEQFF.

This clone was seen a few times. CDR3 in DNA: TGTGCCAGCAGCGTAGCTACAGGACAAGAGACCCAGTACTTC. This translates into CASSVATGQETQYF. The genes are TRBV9 and TRBJ2-5, with D possibly TRBD1 on 5 matching bases. Germline values: CDR1 SGDLS, CDR2 YYNGEE. The CDR3 covers 14 residues. V lost 0 bases to trimming and J lost 2 bases, with 8 bases between them. The entire variable domain, with the rest obtained from reference TRBV9 and TRBJ2-5, is as follows: DSGVTQTPKHLITATGQRVTLRCSPRSGDLSVYWYQQSLDQGLQFLIQYYNGEERAKGNILERFSAQQFPDLHSELNLSSLELGDSALYFCASSVATGQETQYFGPGTRLLVL.

The chain has TRBV5-4 and TRBJ1-5, with a tentative D call TRBD1 (5 bases). The germline V gene has CDR1 SGHNT and CDR2 YYREEE (reference sequence). V was cut by 1 base and J by 10 bases, with 18 bases left in between. The CDR3 runs to 15 residues. CDR3 nucleotide sequence: TGTGCCAGCAGCTTGTGGGGGGGGACCGGGCAACCCCAGCATTTT. It codes for CASSLWGGTGQPQHF.

The chain joins TRBV11-2 to TRBJ2-1, with TRBD2 as a possible D gene (7 bases). Germline V gene sequence: CDR1 SGHAT, CDR2 FQNNGV. CDR3 length: 15 amino acids. Between the trimmed V and J ends, which lost 3 bases and 2 bases, there was a span of 11 bases. The CDR3 protein is CASSFGGGTYNEQFF. CDR3 sequence (DNA): TGTGCCAGCAGCTTCGGCGGGGGCACCTACAATGAGCAGTTCTTC.

CDR3 nucleotides: TGTGCCAGCAGTACCCCCTTAGGCAGGGCCGGGGAGACCCAGTACTTC. Its protein product is CASSTPLGRAGETQYF. The J gene is TRBJ2-5, the V gene TRBV6-6, with a possible D match to TRBD1 (5 bases). Germline CDR1 MNHNY, CDR2 SVGAGI (reference sequence). V lost 5 bases and J 5 bases, leaving 21 bases between the germline ends. The CDR3 is 16 amino acids.

V gene TRBV2 combines with J gene TRBJ1-1; D ambiguous. Germline CDR1 SNHLY, CDR2 FYNNEI. V was clipped by 8 bases and J by 5 bases, with 18 bases between them. The CDR3 consists of 14 residues. The CDR3 DNA is TGTGCCAGCGGACTGGGCGACACCAGGACTGAAGCTTTCTTT. Protein product: CASGLGDTRTEAFF.

The chain joins TRBV4-3 to TRBJ2-6, with D tentatively TRBD1 or TRBD2 (5 bases each). Trimming removed 4 bases from V and 0 bases from J, with 22 bases in between. Germline-derived CDR1 and CDR2 are LGHNA and YSLEER. The CDR3 totals 20 residues. CDR3 sequence: CASSLVGRAGTRSGANVLTF. The CDR3 nucleotides are TGCGCCAGCAGCCTAGTCGGACGGGCAGGGACCCGCTCTGGGGCCAACGTCCTGACTTTC.

The chain has TRBV6-1 and TRBJ2-3; the D is unclear. Germline V CDR1 and CDR2: MNHNS, SASEGT. This CDR3 has 14 residues. V was clipped by 3 bases and J by 2 bases, with 9 bases between them. The CDR3 DNA is TGTGCCAGCAGTGAGGGTAGGGTCACAGATACGCAGTATTTT. Translating gives CASSEGRVTDTQYF.

This chain links TRBV4-1 with TRBJ2-7; a possible D gene is TRBD1 (6 bases). The V gene lost 1 base and the J gene lost 0 bases, with 13 bases spanning the gap. This CDR3 has 16 residues. Germline values: CDR1 MGHRA, CDR2 YSYEKL. The CDR3 sequence: CASSQVATGTSYEQYF. The CDR3 region has the DNA TGCGCCAGCAGCCAAGTCGCGACAGGAACCTCCTACGAGCAGTACTTC.

The chain carries TRBV6-6 and TRBJ2-1, with 9 bases identical to TRBD2. CDR1 is MNHNY and CDR2 is SVGAGI in the germline V gene (reference sequence). With V trimmed by 7 bases and J by 5 bases, 12 bases remained unmatched. The CDR3 has 16 residues. The CDR3 DNA sequence: TGTGCCAGCATCCGGGGGACTAGCCAGTCCCACAATGAGCAGTTCTTC. Translation gives CASIRGTSQSHNEQFF.

This rearrangement joins TRBV13 to TRBJ2-7, with a tentative D call TRBD2 (6 bases). V gave up 1 base and J gave up 9 bases, with 7 bases separating them. In germline, CDR1 is PRHDT, CDR2 FYEKMQ (reference sequence). The CDR3 is 11 amino acids. This CDR3 is CASSLVGGQYF. DNA for the CDR3: TGTGCCAGCAGCTTAGTCGGGGGGCAGTACTTC.

CDR3 in DNA: TGTGCCAGCAGTTTAGGAGGATTCAGGGAGACCCAGTACTTC. It specifies CASSLGGFRETQYF. V is TRBV28 and J is TRBJ2-5, with a tentative D call TRBD2 (5 bases). Germline V lookup: CDR1 MDHEN, CDR2 SYDVKM. The CDR3 spans 14 residues. Between the trimmed V and J ends, which lost 2 bases and 5 bases, there was a span of 12 bases.

The CDR3 bases are TGCGCCAGCACCTGGAGGGCGGGCCAGAACACCGGGGAGCTGTTTTTT. It specifies CASTWRAGQNTGELFF. The J gene is TRBJ2-2, the V gene TRBV5-1; TRBD2 might be the D (6 bases). V lost 6 bases to trimming and J lost 1 base, with 16 bases between them. CDR1 and CDR2 from the germline V gene are SGHRS and YFSETQ. The CDR3 extends over 16 amino acids.

V gene TRBV25-1 combines with J gene TRBJ2-3; D is perhaps TRBD1 (6 bases). The CDR3 extends over 14 amino acids. The V end was cut by 3 bases, the J end by 4 bases, with 11 bases between. Per germline, CDR1 MGHDK and CDR2 SYGVNS. The CDR3 loop is CASSEYRVADTQYF. DNA for the CDR3: TGTGCCAGCAGTGAGTACAGGGTAGCAGATACGCAGTATTTT.

The gene calls are TRBV7-9 and TRBJ2-1; the D is unclear. The V end was cut by 4 bases, the J end by 0 bases, with 13 bases between. Germline V lookup: CDR1 SEHNR, CDR2 FQNEAQ (reference sequence). The CDR3 sequence is 16 residues long. CDR3 sequence (DNA): TGTGCCAGCAGCTCCCCCGACCTGCCCTCCTACAATGAGCAGTTCTTC. Its translation: CASSSPDLPSYNEQFF.

The sample holds one count of this clone. The chain has TRBV6-4 and TRBJ2-1; D is tentatively TRBD1 or TRBD2 (6 bases each). This CDR3 spans 16 amino acids. CDR1 is MRHNA, CDR2 SNTAGT, per germline. The germline V and J ends were trimmed by 0 bases and 4 bases, with 13 bases remaining between them. CDR3 sequence (DNA): TGTGCCAGCAGTGACTCAACTAGGGGGGATTACAATGAGCAGTTCTTC. This gives the protein CASSDSTRGDYNEQFF.

The rearrangement uses TRBV7-2 and TRBJ2-7; D tentatively reads TRBD1 or TRBD2 (5 bases each). Germline lookup yields CDR1 SGHTA and CDR2 FQGNSA. The V end was cut by 7 bases, the J end by 4 bases, with 20 bases between. This CDR3 region has 15 residues. CDR3 in amino acids: CASTAKGPEGYEQYF. The CDR3 nucleotides read TGTGCCAGCACTGCTAAGGGACCCGAGGGTTACGAGCAGTACTTC.

This clone was recorded only once. The chain carries TRBV2 and TRBJ2-4; the D is unclear. The germline V gene has CDR1 SNHLY and CDR2 FYNNEI. The CDR3 extends over 12 amino acids. V lost 8 bases and J lost 0, with 5 bases in between. The CDR3 loop reads CASQGAKNIQYF. For the CDR3, the DNA is TGTGCCAGCCAAGGAGCCAAAAACATTCAGTACTTC.

V gene TRBV6-1 combines with J gene TRBJ1-6, with D possibly being TRBD1 (5 bases). Germline CDR1 and CDR2: MNHNS and SASEGT. The CDR3 has 19 amino acids. The ends were cut back, 1 base at V and 1 base at J, with 17 bases in the middle. The CDR3 DNA sequence: TGTGCCAGCAGTGAAGGAGGGTCCGGGACGAGGTCCTATAATTCACCCCTCCACTTT. Protein sequence: CASSEGGSGTRSYNSPLHF.

The chain links TRBV6-5 to TRBJ1-4, with 11 bases aligning to TRBD1. V gave up 6 bases and J gave up 7 bases; unmatched junction bases: 7. The CDR3 consists of 15 residues. CDR1 is MNHEY and CDR2 is SVGAGI in the germline V gene. This CDR3 is CASSPFGTGGEKLFF. For the CDR3, the DNA is TGTGCCAGCAGCCCCTTTGGGACAGGGGGTGAAAAACTGTTTTTT.

CDR3 region: CASSDGTGGRTEAFF. CDR3 DNA: TGTGCCAGCAGTGACGGGACAGGGGGGCGCACTGAAGCTTTCTTT. The rearrangement uses TRBV2 and TRBJ1-1, with 11 bases lining up with TRBD1. The CDR3 runs to 15 residues. The germline V gene has CDR1 SNHLY and CDR2 FYNNEI. V shed 3 bases and J 4 bases; nucleotides not matched to a gene: 4.

The V call is TRBV10-2, the J call TRBJ1-3, with D unclear. The V and J ends lost 4 bases and 5 bases respectively, with 9 bases between them. The CDR3 is made up of 13 amino acids. Germline CDR1 and CDR2: WSHSY and SAAADI. The CDR3 region is CASSADIRNTIYF. The CDR3 coding sequence is TGCGCCAGCAGTGCAGACATCAGAAACACCATATATTTT.

The chain joins TRBV5-4 to TRBJ2-5; TRBD2 matches 8 bases. The CDR3 has 15 amino acids. Per the germline V gene, CDR1 is SGHNT and CDR2 is YYREEE (reference sequence). Trimming cost V 1 base and J 2 bases; bases outside gene matches: 4. For the CDR3, the DNA is TGTGCCAGCAGCTTGACTAGCGGTACACAAGAGACCCAGTACTTC. Translating it yields CASSLTSGTQETQYF.

The V and J genes are TRBV6-5 and TRBJ2-7; 8 bases align to TRBD1. CDR1 and CDR2 (germline): MNHEY, SVGAGI. The V gene end was trimmed by 0 bases and the J gene end by 2 bases; junction bases not matched to a gene: 3. CDR3 length: 15 amino acids. The CDR3 region is CASSYSPTGAYEQYF. CDR3 bases: TGTGCCAGCAGTTACTCGCCGACAGGGGCCTACGAGCAGTACTTC.

This chain joins TRBV30 and TRBJ2-1; D could derive from TRBD1 or TRBD2 (5 bases each). The CDR3 has 14 residues. With 5 bases removed from V and 5 bases from J, the gap between germline ends came to 16 bases. Germline CDR1 and CDR2: GTSNPN and SVGIG (reference sequence). The DNA of the CDR3 is TGTGCCTGGTTACGGGCCGGGACCGACAATGAGCAGTTCTTC. Translated, it gives CAWLRAGTDNEQFF.